Listed below are T cell receptor beta chains from one sample, sequenced in a study of control samples from healthy donors and cancer patients. Profiling relied on immunoSEQ multiplex PCR, and the TCRdb table lists in-frame clones only, not all of them. This table holds 350,000 to 450,000 clones, around nine tenths found once. The sample comprised PBMCs. These receptors were obtained from a middle-aged man with head and neck cancer. Each CDR3 is given without its conserved first and last residue.

j_call	cdr3_length	v_call	cdr3_aa
TRBJ2-1	12	TRBV7-9	ASSLPSGRDEQF
TRBJ2-3	12	TRBV19	ASTGTGATDTQY
TRBJ2-3	14	TRBV18	ASSPRGSTSTDTQY
TRBJ1-2	11	TRBV28	ASSLAQDYGYT
TRBJ2-2	16	TRBV18	ASSQPGLAGSNTGELF
TRBJ1-6	12	TRBV2	ASDMEGRHSPLH
TRBJ2-5	14	TRBV3-1/TRBV3-2	ASSQSGTGGRETQY
TRBJ1-6	11	TRBV7-8	ASGTGRSSPLH
TRBJ2-2	13	TRBV5-1	ASSLRQGAGGELF
TRBJ2-6	13	TRBV7-2	ASSLVGGASKVLT
TRBJ2-5	13	TRBV6-5	ASTKGRGWKETQY
TRBJ2-3	14	TRBV7-9	ASRVYLAGEADTQY
TRBJ2-7	9	TRBV7-2	ASGPEYEQY
TRBJ2-6	15	TRBV28	ASRSGQGAPGANVLT
TRBJ1-6	14	TRBV7-9	ASSDWAGTGNSPLH
TRBJ1-6	9	TRBV19	ASSAGSPLH
TRBJ2-1	14	TRBV27	ASSLWDYSLYNEQF
TRBJ1-2	12	TRBV19	ASSIGGGSSGYT
TRBJ2-3	16	TRBV5-1	ASSLIAGGSGLDDTQY
TRBJ2-5	15	TRBV19	ASSIDPQRGGPETQY
TRBJ1-6	13	TRBV10-3	AIRGQGFEDSPLH